Listed below are T cell receptor beta chains from one sample, sequenced in a study of cytomegalovirus exposure and HLA in healthy donors. The data were produced by immunoSEQ multiplex PCR, yet TCRdb's version contains in-frame clones alone and is incomplete. The sample includes under 200,000 clones, 70% to 80% of them seen just once. The material sequenced was PBMCs. The receptors were gathered from a man in his fifties or sixties in good health and CMV-seropositive. The CDR3 runs from the conserved cysteine through the conserved F or W. The D gene is left open where the match is weak. Some rows have no size entry. The others give once, few or many, or a class for an expanded clone.

-	TRBV7-8	TRBD1	TRBJ1-2	TGTGCCAGCAGCCTAAACAGGGGTAATTCGGATGGCTACACCTTC	CASSLNRGNSDGYTF
few	TRBV18	-	TRBJ2-3	TGTGCCAGCTCACCCCCGCTGGACAGAAACACAGATACGCAGTATTTT	CASSPPLDRNTDTQYF
few	TRBV6-6	-	TRBJ1-4	TGTGCCAGCAGTTACGGGTACAGGGATGGAGGAGAAAAACTGTTTTTT	CASSYGYRDGGEKLFF
few	TRBV7-2	TRBD1	TRBJ2-7	TGTGCCAGCAGCTTTACAGGGGGCCTGGACGAGCAGTACTTC	CASSFTGGLDEQYF
-	TRBV4-3	-	TRBJ1-3	TGCGCCAGCAGCCAGTTATTGAGCTCTGGAAACACCATATATTTT	CASSQLLSSGNTIYF
once	TRBV19	TRBD1	TRBJ1-1	TGTGCCAGTAGTCCATCGGACAGGGATACTGAAGCTTTCTTT	CASSPSDRDTEAFF
-	TRBV18	TRBD1	TRBJ1-4	TGTGCCAGCTCACCAAAGGACAGGGGGAATGAAAAACTGTTTTTT	CASSPKDRGNEKLFF
-	TRBV6-5	-	TRBJ1-1	TGTGCCAGCAGTTACGGGGCAGCTCTTGAAGCTTTCTTT	CASSYGAALEAFF
-	TRBV2	TRBD2	TRBJ2-3	TGTGCCAGCAGGAGCGGGACCAACACAGATACGCAGTATTTT	CASRSGTNTDTQYF
-	TRBV4-3	-	TRBJ1-2	TGCGCCAGCAGCCAAGACCGAGCTAACTATGGCTACACCTTC	CASSQDRANYGYTF
-	TRBV6-4	-	TRBJ2-2	TGTGCCAGCAGTCAGGACTATTTCGCCGGGGAGCTGTTTTTT	CASSQDYFAGELFF
-	TRBV10-3	-	TRBJ1-1	TGTGCCATCAGTGATCGCGGAGGGAACACTGAAGCTTTCTTT	CAISDRGGNTEAFF
few	TRBV12-5	-	TRBJ2-7	TGTGCTAGTGGTTTGGTACCCACTACAGGGCGGACCGTCGAGCAGTACTTC	CASGLVPTTGRTVEQYF
-	TRBV10-3	-	TRBJ1-4	TGTGCCATCAGTGAGGGGTCCGGACAGACTAATGAAAAACTGTTTTTT	CAISEGSGQTNEKLFF
-	TRBV21-1	-	TRBJ2-7	TGTGCCAGCAGCAAAGAGGAGGGCTACGAGCAGTACTTC	CASSKEEGYEQYF
-	TRBV4-3	TRBD2	TRBJ2-5	TGCGCCAGCAGCCAAGATGTGGCGTCGTCTAGCGGGGGCCAGTACCAAGAGACCCAGTACTTC	CASSQDVASSSGGQYQETQYF
-	TRBV5-1	-	TRBJ1-1	TGCGCCAGCAGCTTACAGCCTGGAGGTATGAACACTGAAGCTTTCTTT	CASSLQPGGMNTEAFF
-	TRBV6-5	TRBD2	TRBJ2-1	TGTGCCAGTGGACTAGCGGGTGTTCTCAATGAGCAGTTCTTC	CASGLAGVLNEQFF
few	TRBV7-3	TRBD2	TRBJ2-3	TGTGCCAGCAGCTTATCGGCTAGCGGTCCGAGCACAGATACGCAGTATTTT	CASSLSASGPSTDTQYF
-	TRBV7-6	-	TRBJ2-6	TGTGCCAGCAGCTTGCCAGGGGTACGCGAAAGAGGCGGTGGGGCCAACGTCCTGACTTTC	CASSLPGVRERGGGANVLTF
-	TRBV7-3	TRBD1	TRBJ1-1	TGTGCCAGCAGCTCAACCCCGGGACAGGGACACACTGAAGCTTTCTTT	CASSSTPGQGHTEAFF
-	TRBV7-2	-	TRBJ2-5	TGTGCCAGCAGCTTAGTAGCATGGGGCGATGTCCAGACCCAGTACTTC	CASSLVAWGDVQTQYF
-	TRBV10-3	-	TRBJ2-7	TGTGCCATCATGGAGGGGGGACAGTACTACGAGCAGTACTTC	CAIMEGGQYYEQYF
few	TRBV11-3	TRBD1	TRBJ2-3	TGTGCCAGCAGCCGATTCCCGGGACAGGGAGAAGGTACGCAGTATTTT	CASSRFPGQGEGTQYF
-	TRBV7-2	-	TRBJ2-7	TGTGCCAGCAGCTTCGGGTCCGGGACTCCCTACGAGCAGTACTTC	CASSFGSGTPYEQYF
-	TRBV5-1	TRBD2	TRBJ2-2	TGCGCCAGCAGTACGGGACTAGCGGGGGGTGTCACCGGGGAGCTGTTTTTT	CASSTGLAGGVTGELFF
-	TRBV15	-	TRBJ1-1	TGTGCCACCAGCATGCGACAGGCCAACACTGAAGCTTTCTTT	CATSMRQANTEAFF
-	TRBV5-1	-	TRBJ2-7	TGCGCCAGCAGCTTGATCCGGGGATACGAGCAGTACTTC	CASSLIRGYEQYF
-	TRBV9	TRBD1	TRBJ1-2	TGTGCCAGCAGCGCAGGACAGGGGCCTTTTAACTATGGCTACACCTTC	CASSAGQGPFNYGYTF
-	TRBV27	-	TRBJ1-1	TGTGCCAGCAGCTCCGATGTCCGGGTCACTGAAGCTTTCTTT	CASSSDVRVTEAFF
-	TRBV7-2	TRBD1	TRBJ2-7	TGTGCCAGCAGCCCGGACAGGGGGCGGTACGAGCAGTACTTC	CASSPDRGRYEQYF
-	TRBV6-5	TRBD1	TRBJ1-6	TGTGCCAGCAGGTGGACAGGGGGCAGTTCACCCCTCCACTTT	CASRWTGGSSPLHF
-	TRBV7-9	TRBD2	TRBJ2-3	TGTGCCAGCAGCTTAGTCGGGGGGGGCCTTACAGATACGCAGTATTTT	CASSLVGGGLTDTQYF